What follows are 24 T cell receptor beta chains derived from one specimen sequenced in a study of early T cells in non-severe SARS-CoV-2 infection. TCRdb reprocessed the 5' RACE reads with MiXCR, giving one entry per CDR3 protein. The repertoire consists of about 100,000 distinct CDR3 sequences, with about 12% occurring once and the leading ten covering 6% to 7%. Sequences were obtained from whole blood. These receptor sequences come from an adult who was a healthcare worker with PCR-confirmed SARS-CoV-2 infection or an uninfected control (not recorded which).

This clonotype was recorded many times. The V call is TRBV12-3 or TRBV12-4, the J call TRBJ2-6; 10 positions match TRBD2. V lost 7 bases and J lost 1; bases outside the gene matches: 4. The length of the CDR3 is 16 residues. The CDR3 spells CASKASGSSGANVLTF. The CDR3 region has the DNA TGTGCCAGCAAGGCTAGCGGGAGTTCTGGGGCCAACGTCCTGACTTTC.

This clonotype was seen ten or more times. V is TRBV18 and J is TRBJ2-3; the match to TRBD2 covers 7 bases. J was trimmed by 4 bases and V by 3 bases; bases with no gene match: 13. Per the germline V gene, CDR1 is KGHSH and CDR2 is LQKENI. The CDR3 extends over 17 amino acids. CDR3 sequence reads: CASSPFQTSRYPDTQYF. The CDR3 nucleotides read TGTGCCAGCTCACCCTTCCAGACTAGCCGGTACCCAGATACGCAGTATTTT. The full variable domain, in which reference TRBV18 and TRBJ2-3 provide the parts outside the CDR3, is NAGVMQNPRHLVRRRGQEARLRCSPMKGHSHVYWYRQLPEEGLKFMVYLQKENIIDESGMPKERFSAEFPKEGPSILRIQQVVRGDSAAYFCASSPFQTSRYPDTQYFGPGTRLTVL.

The chain couples TRBV5-5 to TRBJ1-2, with D possibly TRBD1 on 5 matching bases. This CDR3 contains 16 residues. From germline, CDR1 is SGHKS and CDR2 YYEKEE (reference sequence). V dropped 0 bases and J dropped 2 bases, with 14 bases sitting between them. CDR3 DNA: TGTGCCAGCAGCTTGGTAACAGGCATTTACAACTATGGCTACACCTTC. Amino acids: CASSLVTGIYNYGYTF.

This chain joins TRBV29-1 and TRBJ2-5; D might be TRBD2 (5 bases). V was pared by 2 bases and J by 7 bases, with 17 bases between. Germline V gene data show CDR1 as SQVTM and CDR2 as ANQGSEA. The CDR3 is 14 amino acids. Written as DNA, the CDR3 is TGCAGCGTTGAACGGAGCGGTACCCCACGGACCCAGTACTTC. The encoded protein is CSVERSGTPRTQYF.

This clonotype occurred a few times. The V and J genes are TRBV5-4 and TRBJ2-7; TRBD1 matches at 8 bases. V lost 3 bases and J lost 3; bases outside the gene matches: 2. Per the germline V gene, CDR1 is SGHNT and CDR2 is YYREEE (reference sequence). This CDR3 region has 13 residues. The CDR3 loop is CASSWGTGYEQYF. As DNA, the CDR3 is TGTGCCAGCAGCTGGGGGACAGGCTACGAGCAGTACTTC.

The gene calls are TRBV6-2 or TRBV6-3 and TRBJ2-7; 8 bases map to TRBD2. J was trimmed by 4 bases and V by 8 bases; bases with no gene match: 13. CDR3 length: 15 residues. Germline CDR1 MNHEY, CDR2 SVGEGT. The CDR3 loop reads CASWDRLARRYEQYF. CDR3 coding DNA: TGTGCCAGCTGGGATAGACTAGCGCGTCGGTACGAGCAGTACTTC.

This clonotype appeared a few times. This likely comes from a read error, as the CDR3 has no conserved phenylalanine or tryptophan at its end. The chain combines TRBV7-9 with TRBJ1-2, with D possibly matching TRBD1 (6 bases). Germline V CDR1 and CDR2: SEHNR, FQNEAQ (reference sequence). V dropped 4 bases and J dropped 5 bases, with 17 bases sitting between them. The CDR3 sequence is 15 residues long. CDR3 amino acids: CASSSNRVGDYGYTL. CDR3 nucleotide sequence: TGTGCCAGCAGCTCAAACAGGGTGGGCGATTATGGCTACACCCTC.

This clonotype turned up a few times. The CDR3: CASRNYQETQYF. CDR3 in DNA: TGTGCCAGCAGGAACTACCAAGAGACCCAGTACTTC. The J gene is TRBJ2-5, the V gene TRBV28; D uncertain. Germline V gives CDR1 MDHEN, CDR2 SYDVKM. This CDR3 is built from 12 residues. The V and J ends lost 6 bases and 0 bases respectively, with 5 bases between them.

The J gene is TRBJ1-2, the V gene TRBV28; the D gene is possibly TRBD1 (5 bases). The V end was cut by 5 bases, the J end by 8 bases, with 15 bases between. Germline-derived CDR1 and CDR2 are MDHEN and SYDVKM. The CDR3 consists of 13 residues. For the CDR3, the DNA is TGTGCCAGCAGTCACACAGTCGGGGACGGCTACACCTTC. It encodes CASSHTVGDGYTF.

This clonotype has a handful of counts. The rearrangement joins TRBV7-8 to TRBJ1-2, with 7 bases matching TRBD1. The CDR3 spans 16 residues. After removal of 5 bases from V and 4 bases from J, the junction contained 13 bases not matched to a gene. The germline V gene has CDR1 SGHVS and CDR2 FQNEAQ. This CDR3 is CASSQQGQAISYGYTF. In DNA form, the CDR3 reads TGTGCCAGCAGCCAACAGGGGCAGGCAATAAGCTATGGCTACACCTTC.

This clonotype was seen more than once but under ten times. This chain links TRBV18 with TRBJ2-7; D gene ambiguous. V lost 3 bases and J 3 bases, leaving 9 bases between the germline ends. Looked up from germline, CDR1 is KGHSH and CDR2 is LQKENI. This CDR3 has 13 amino acids. The CDR3 sequence is CASSPADYYEQYF. As DNA, the CDR3 is TGTGCCAGCTCACCCGCAGATTACTACGAGCAGTACTTC.

Many counts were recorded for this clonotype. CDR3 amino acids: CSAVTSTDTQYF. The CDR3 coding sequence is TGCAGTGCTGTCACTAGCACAGATACGCAGTATTTT. The rearrangement links TRBV20-1 to TRBJ2-3, with D uncertain. Germline CDR1 reads DFQATT; CDR2 reads SNEGSKA (reference sequence). The CDR3 runs to 12 residues. Trimming stripped 5 bases from V and 0 bases from J, with 6 bases between.

The chain recombines TRBV7-9 with TRBJ2-7; D is possibly TRBD2 (5 bases). CDR1 is SEHNR and CDR2 is FQNEAQ in the germline V gene (reference sequence). The CDR3 contains 15 residues. Deletions cut 5 bases from V and 7 bases from J, with 21 bases between. The CDR3 spells CASSPPLLASLEQYF. The CDR3 DNA reads as TGTGCCAGCAGCCCACCCCTCCTAGCCTCGTTAGAGCAGTACTTC.

The table lists this clonotype with a few counts. V usage is TRBV13 and J usage is TRBJ2-1; D is undetermined. Germline CDR1 is PRHDT and CDR2 is FYEKMQ (reference sequence). The CDR3 runs to 10 residues. With 2 bases removed from V and 7 bases from J, the gap between germline ends came to 0 bases. CDR3 sequence: CASSLNEQFF. Here the CDR3 DNA reads TGTGCCAGCAGCTTAAATGAGCAGTTCTTC.

V usage is TRBV4-1 and J usage is TRBJ1-5; D gene unclear. This CDR3 is 14 amino acids long. The germline V gene encodes CDR1 MGHRA and CDR2 YSYEKL. Trimming took 1 base from V and 9 from J, leaving 13 bases between them. The CDR3 DNA is TGCGCCAGCAGCCAAGGGCTCGGAGGCTGGCCCCAGCATTTT. This codes for CASSQGLGGWPQHF.

This clonotype was seen repeatedly, ten times or more. The rearrangement links TRBV12-3 or TRBV12-4 to TRBJ1-2; 10 bases agree with TRBD1. The trim removed 7 bases at V and 2 bases at J, leaving 4 bases unmatched. There are 14 residues in the CDR3. For the CDR3, the DNA is TGTGCCAGCAATCCGGGACAGGGGAACTATGGCTACACCTTC. As protein: CASNPGQGNYGYTF.

This clonotype has just a few counts. The genes are TRBV20-1 and TRBJ2-7; D is possibly TRBD2 (5 bases). Trimming took off 6 bases at V and 0 bases at J, with 9 bases between the two ends. CDR1 DFQATT and CDR2 SNEGSKA come from the germline V gene (reference sequence). This CDR3 region has 12 residues. CDR3: CSAAGSSYEQYF. Here the CDR3 DNA reads TGCAGTGCCGCTGGGAGCTCCTACGAGCAGTACTTC.

This clonotype appeared a few times. V usage is TRBV20-1 and J usage is TRBJ2-7; TRBD2 matches at 7 bases. The CDR3 runs to 12 residues. V shed 5 bases, J shed 4 bases, and the junction held 5 bases outside the gene matches. From germline, CDR1 is DFQATT and CDR2 SNEGSKA (reference sequence). DNA for the CDR3: TGCAGTGCTGGAGCGGGACCGTACGAGCAGTACTTC. It codes for CSAGAGPYEQYF.

This clonotype turned up a few times. The genes are TRBV13 and TRBJ2-7; 10 bases map to TRBD1. Germline V gene sequence: CDR1 PRHDT, CDR2 FYEKMQ (reference sequence). Trimming removed 2 bases from V and 2 bases from J; junction bases left unmatched: 6. The CDR3 extends over 16 amino acids. The CDR3 nucleotides read TGTGCCAGCAGCTTAACCCGACAGGGGGCCCCCTACGAGCAGTACTTC. Protein sequence: CASSLTRQGAPYEQYF.

This clonotype has just a few counts. The J gene is TRBJ2-6, the V gene TRBV19; unclear D gene. The length of the CDR3 is 12 residues. CDR1 and CDR2 from the germline V gene are LNHDA and SQIVND (reference sequence). The V and J ends lost 10 bases and 1 base respectively, with 5 bases between them. The DNA of the CDR3 is TGTGCCACCTCATCTGGGGCCAACGTCCTGACTTTC. This sequence encodes CATSSGANVLTF. Using reference TRBV19 and TRBJ2-6 for the parts outside the CDR3, the full variable domain is DGGITQSPKYLFRKEGQNVTLSCEQNLNHDAMYWYRQDPGQGLRLIYYSQIVNDFQKGDIAEGYSVSREKKESFPLTVTSAQKNPTAFYLCATSSGANVLTFGAGSRLTVL.

This clonotype was seen repeatedly, ten times or more. CDR3: CASSTGWGGDTQYF. The CDR3 nucleotides are TGTGCCAGCAGTACTGGTTGGGGAGGAGATACGCAGTATTTT. V gene TRBV6-1 combines with J gene TRBJ2-3; possible D gene TRBD2, 6 bases. Trimming stripped 5 bases from V and 5 bases from J, with 14 bases between. CDR1 is MNHNS and CDR2 is SASEGT in the germline V gene. CDR3 length: 14 amino acids.

This clonotype was found many times. This chain uses TRBV25-1 with TRBJ2-1; 8 nucleotides line up with TRBD2. Germline-derived CDR1 and CDR2 are MGHDK and SYGVNS. V lost 6 bases, J lost 9 bases, and 13 bases stayed unmatched. The CDR3 sequence is 15 residues long. The CDR3 protein is CASSERESPRTEQFF. CDR3 DNA sequence: TGTGCCAGCAGCGAGCGGGAGAGCCCTCGGACTGAGCAGTTCTTC.

The J gene is TRBJ2-5, the V gene TRBV10-3, with TRBD1 matching 10 bases. Germline V gene sequence: CDR1 ENHRY, CDR2 SYGVKD. V lost 0 bases, J lost 0 bases, and 7 bases stayed unmatched. The CDR3 has 18 amino acids. This CDR3 reads CAISESWGTGANQETQYF. CDR3 nucleotide sequence: TGTGCCATCAGTGAGTCTTGGGGGACAGGGGCGAACCAAGAGACCCAGTACTTC.

The chain couples TRBV10-3 to TRBJ1-5; no reliable D call. The CDR3 is 14 residues long. V lost 4 bases and J lost 8, with 15 bases in between. Germline V gives CDR1 ENHRY, CDR2 SYGVKD. CDR3 DNA: TGTGCCATCAGTGTGACGGTGAGTTTGGAGCCCCAGCATTTT. It codes for CAISVTVSLEPQHF.